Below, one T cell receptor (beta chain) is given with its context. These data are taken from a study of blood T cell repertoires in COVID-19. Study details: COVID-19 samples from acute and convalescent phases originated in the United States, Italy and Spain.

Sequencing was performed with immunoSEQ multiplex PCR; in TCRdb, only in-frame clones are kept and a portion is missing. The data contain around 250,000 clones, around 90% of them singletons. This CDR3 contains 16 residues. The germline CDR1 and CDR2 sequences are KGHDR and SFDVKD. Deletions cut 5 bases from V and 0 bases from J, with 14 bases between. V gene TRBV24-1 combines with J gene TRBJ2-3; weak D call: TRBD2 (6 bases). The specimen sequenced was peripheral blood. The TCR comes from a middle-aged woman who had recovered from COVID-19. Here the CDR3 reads CATSAVSGGSTDTQYF. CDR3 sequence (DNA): TGTGCCACCAGTGCCGTTAGCGGAGGTAGCACAGATACGCAGTATTTT.